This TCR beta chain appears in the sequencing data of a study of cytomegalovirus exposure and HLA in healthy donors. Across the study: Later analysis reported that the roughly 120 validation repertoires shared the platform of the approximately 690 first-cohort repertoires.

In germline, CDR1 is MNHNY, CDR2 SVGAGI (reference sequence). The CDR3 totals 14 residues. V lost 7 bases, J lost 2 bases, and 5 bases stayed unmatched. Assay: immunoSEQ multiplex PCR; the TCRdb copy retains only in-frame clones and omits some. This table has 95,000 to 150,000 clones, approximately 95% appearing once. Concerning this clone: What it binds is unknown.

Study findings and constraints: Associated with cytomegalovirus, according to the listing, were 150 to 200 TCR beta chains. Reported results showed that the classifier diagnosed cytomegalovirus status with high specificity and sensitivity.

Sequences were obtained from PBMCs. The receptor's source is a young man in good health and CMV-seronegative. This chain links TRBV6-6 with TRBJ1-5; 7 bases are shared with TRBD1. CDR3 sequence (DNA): TGTGCCAGCACGGGACAGCCACGCAATCAGCCCCAGCATTTT. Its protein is CASTGQPRNQPQHF.